This record looks at one TCR beta chain sequence and its context. The sample comes from a study of control samples from healthy donors and cancer patients. CDR3 length: 19 amino acids. The germline V and J ends were trimmed by 5 bases and 0 bases, with 20 bases remaining between them. CDR1 MNHEY and CDR2 SMNVEV come from the germline V gene (reference sequence). Only in-frame clones appear in the TCRdb table, and some are missing; sequencing was by immunoSEQ multiplex PCR. The data contain about 130,000 clones, 85% to 90% of them singletons. The clonotype was recovered from a man aged 45-65 years with head and neck cancer. The sequenced sample was PBMCs. The genes are TRBV27 and TRBJ2-6; D remains ambiguous. CDR3 sequence reads: CASSLLRIPPPSGANVLTF. CDR3 DNA: TGTGCCAGCAGTCTTCTCCGAATCCCCCCGCCCTCTGGGGCCAACGTCCTGACTTTC.